Listed below are T cell receptor beta chains from one sample, sequenced in a study of metastatic and nonmetastatic thyroid tumors. TCRdb ran MiXCR on the PCR reads. This sample yields more than 65,000 clones, of which 14% are seen a single time; more than 6.5% belongs to the top ten. The sequenced sample was blood. The receptors stem from a male donor with papillary thyroid cancer or a benign thyroid nodule (not recorded which). Some clones in this sample may be carry-over from other donors' samples. Both conserved end residues are part of each CDR3. D genes are given only for firm matches. The size field is filled for only some rows; it gives once, few, many or a size class.

>TRBD1|TRBV30|TRBJ1-2|many
CAWSITPGQGSDGYTF
TGTGCCTGGAGCATCACCCCGGGACAGGGCTCGGATGGCTACACCTTC
>TRBD2|TRBV5-1|TRBJ2-2|few
CASSTVLAVSGELFF
TGCGCCAGCAGCACGGTACTAGCGGTATCCGGGGAGCTGTTTTTT
>-|TRBV5-1|TRBJ2-1|many
CASSLGAGVRGNEQFF
TGCGCCAGCAGCTTGGGAGCGGGCGTTAGGGGCAATGAGCAGTTCTTC
>TRBD1|TRBV5-6|TRBJ1-2|many
CASSLGQGSSSIYDYTF
TGTGCCAGCAGCTTGGGACAGGGGTCTTCTTCTATCTATGACTACACCTTC
>TRBD1|TRBV20-1|TRBJ1-4|many
CSGGQSPNEKLFF
TGCAGCGGGGGACAGTCCCCAAATGAAAAACTGTTTTTT
>TRBD2|TRBV7-3|TRBJ2-2|-
CASSLAGGPGTGELFF
TGTGCCAGCAGCTTAGCGGGAGGGCCGGGCACCGGGGAGCTGTTTTTT
>-|TRBV24-1|TRBJ2-7|few
CATSDPRQGNDEQYF
TGTGCCACCAGTGACCCCAGGCAGGGGAATGACGAGCAGTACTTC
>-|TRBV7-2|TRBJ2-7|-
CASSLWLGGVEHYF
TGTGCCAGCAGCTTATGGCTAGGCGGCGTGGAGCATTACTTC
>-|TRBV7-9|TRBJ1-5|many
CASRRDSNQPQHF
TGTGCCAGCAGAAGGGATAGCAATCAGCCCCAGCATTTT
>TRBD1|TRBV5-1|TRBJ1-1|-
CASSLGGTAGVWEAFF
TGCGCCAGCAGCTTGGGTGGGACAGCCGGAGTTTGGGAAGCTTTCTTT
>TRBD2|TRBV6-1|TRBJ2-3|many
CASSLAGGSTDTQYF
TGTGCCAGCAGCTTAGCGGGAGGTAGCACAGATACGCAGTATTTT
>-|TRBV11-2|TRBJ2-7|many
CASSLSVEDAQQYF
TGTGCCAGCAGCTTATCAGTTGAGGACGCCCAGCAGTACTTC
>TRBD1|TRBV6-4|TRBJ2-3|few
CASRRTGTDTQYF
TGTGCCAGCAGACGGACAGGTACAGATACGCAGTATTTT
>-|TRBV9|TRBJ1-3|many
CASSVAGDSGNTIYF
TGTGCCAGCAGCGTGGCGGGAGACTCTGGAAACACCATATATTTT
>-|TRBV14|TRBJ2-5|-
CASSPTGARETQYF
TGTGCCAGCAGCCCCACCGGGGCTCGAGAGACCCAGTACTTC
>-|TRBV11-1|TRBJ1-2|many
CASSFSAANYGYTF
TGTGCCAGCAGCTTCAGTGCAGCTAACTATGGCTACACCTTC
>-|TRBV15|TRBJ2-7|many
CATSRDQGFYEQYF
TGTGCCACCAGCAGAGATCAGGGTTTTTACGAGCAGTACTTC
>-|TRBV18|TRBJ1-2|many
CASSLTDGPYGYTF
TGTGCCAGCTCACTTACCGACGGGCCCTATGGCTACACCTTC
>-|TRBV6-1|TRBJ2-5|many
CASSETEWETQYF
TGTGCCAGCAGTGAAACAGAATGGGAGACCCAGTACTTC
>TRBD2|TRBV13|TRBJ2-1|many
CASSSSGRANEQFF
TGTGCCAGCAGCTCTAGCGGGAGGGCCAATGAGCAGTTCTTC
>-|TRBV24-1|TRBJ1-5|many
CATSARPNQPQHF
TGTGCCACCAGTGCTCGGCCTAATCAGCCCCAGCATTTT
>-|TRBV3-1|TRBJ1-2|many
CASSQDRFNYGYTF
TGTGCCAGCAGCCAAGATAGGTTTAACTATGGCTACACCTTC
>-|TRBV2|TRBJ1-2|few
CASSPDIFNYGYTF
TGTGCCAGCAGTCCGGACATTTTTAACTATGGCTACACCTTC
>TRBD2|TRBV6-2/TRBV6-3|TRBJ2-1|many
CASSYLGTSRGQFF
TGTGCCAGCAGTTACCTCGGGACTAGCCGAGGGCAGTTCTTC
>-|TRBV4-3|TRBJ2-3|many
CASSPGAGFDTQYF
TGCGCCAGCAGCCCGGGGGCCGGATTCGATACGCAGTATTTT
>-|TRBV20-1|TRBJ1-2|-
CMAGHGNYGYTF
TGCATGGCGGGACATGGGAACTATGGCTACACCTTC
>TRBD1|TRBV28|TRBJ2-7|many
CASSLARGLSYEQYF
TGTGCCAGCAGTTTAGCCAGGGGGCTAAGCTACGAGCAGTACTTC
>TRBD2|TRBV3-1|TRBJ2-1|-
CASSQEVGLAGNEQFF
TGTGCCAGCAGCCAAGAAGTAGGACTAGCGGGAAATGAGCAGTTCTTC
>-|TRBV2|TRBJ2-3|many
CASSAGFLPQYF
TGTGCCAGCAGTGCGGGGTTTCTTCCGCAGTATTTT
>TRBD1|TRBV6-1|TRBJ1-1|many
CASSDRGQDTEAFF
TGTGCCAGCAGTGACAGGGGGCAAGACACTGAAGCTTTCTTT
>-|TRBV6-1|TRBJ2-7|few
CASSATPPFVYEQYF
TGTGCCAGCAGTGCAACCCCCCCGTTTGTCTACGAGCAGTACTTC
>-|TRBV2|TRBJ1-5|many
CASSDISKDQPQHF
TGTGCCAGTTCGGACATTTCGAAAGATCAGCCCCAGCATTTT
>TRBD2|TRBV27|TRBJ2-7|once
CASSIFLLAGGPLLYEQYF
TGTGCCAGCAGTATATTTTTGCTAGCGGGAGGCCCTCTCCTCTACGAGCAGTACTTC
>-|TRBV9|TRBJ2-3|many
CASSVVWGPTDTQYF
TGTGCCAGCAGCGTAGTGTGGGGTCCCACAGATACGCAGTATTTT
>-|TRBV6-1|TRBJ2-2|few
CASSLGSNTGELFF
TGTGCCAGCAGCCTCGGGTCTAACACCGGGGAGCTGTTTTTT
>TRBD2|TRBV18|TRBJ2-7|many
CASSPPGLSYEQYF
TGTGCCAGCTCACCTCCGGGACTATCTTACGAGCAGTACTTC
>-|TRBV2|TRBJ2-1|medium-sized
CASSEYRTPTNNEQFF
TGTGCCAGCAGTGAATATCGAACCCCGACCAACAATGAGCAGTTCTTC
>TRBD1|TRBV5-1|TRBJ1-2|many
CASSLGQGANYGYTF
TGCGCCAGCAGCTTGGGACAGGGGGCAAACTATGGCTACACCTTC
>-|TRBV12-3/TRBV12-4|TRBJ2-3|few
CASYFMAVVTDTQYF
TGTGCCAGCTATTTTATGGCAGTGGTGACAGATACGCAGTATTTT